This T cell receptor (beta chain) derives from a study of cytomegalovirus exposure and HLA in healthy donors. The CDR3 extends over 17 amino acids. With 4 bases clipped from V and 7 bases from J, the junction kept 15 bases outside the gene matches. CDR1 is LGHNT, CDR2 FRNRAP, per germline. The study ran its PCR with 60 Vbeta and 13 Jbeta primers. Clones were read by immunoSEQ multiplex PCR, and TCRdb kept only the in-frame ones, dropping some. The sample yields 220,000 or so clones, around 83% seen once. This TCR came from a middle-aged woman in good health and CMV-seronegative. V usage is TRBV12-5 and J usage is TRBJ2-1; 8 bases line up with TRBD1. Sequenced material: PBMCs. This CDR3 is CASGSILKDRVTNEQFF. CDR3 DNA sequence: TGTGCTAGTGGTTCTATCTTAAAGGACAGGGTGACGAATGAGCAGTTCTTC.